Listed below are T cell receptor beta chains from one sample, sequenced in a study of shared clonotypes between healthy human individuals. Clones were sequenced by immunoSEQ multiplex PCR, and TCRdb holds only the in-frame ones, with some missing. The table includes 850,000 to 1,100,000 clones, roughly 77% detected once. The sample consisted of memory CD4+ T cells from PBMCs. These receptors were collected from a man aged 18 to 30 in good health. Some clones in this sample may be carry-over from other donors' samples. Each CDR3 is given with its conserved first and last residue. The D gene is left open where the match is weak. Not every row has a clone size; where given, it reads once, few, many or a size class.

CDR3: CASSLRQINEKLFF; DNA: TGTGCCAGCAGCTTACGACAGATTAATGAAAAACTGTTTTTT; D: -; size: -; V: TRBV5-8; J: TRBJ1-4
CDR3: CAISESGQGNQPQHF; DNA: TGTGCCATCAGTGAGTCGGGACAGGGGAATCAGCCCCAGCATTTT; D: TRBD1; size: -; V: TRBV10-3; J: TRBJ1-5
CDR3: CASSLGSRYNEQFF; DNA: TGTGCCAGCAGCTTAGGGTCACGATACAATGAGCAGTTCTTC; D: -; size: few; V: TRBV7-3; J: TRBJ2-1
CDR3: CASTREHVGQYEQYF; DNA: TGTGCCAGTACGAGGGAACACGTGGGCCAATACGAGCAGTACTTC; D: -; size: once; V: TRBV19; J: TRBJ2-7
CDR3: CASRAGGRSNQPQHF; DNA: TGTGCCAGCAGGGCAGGGGGCCGGAGCAATCAGCCCCAGCATTTT; D: TRBD1; size: -; V: TRBV6-1; J: TRBJ1-5
CDR3: CASNSGTSGYNEQFF; DNA: TGTGCCAGCAATTCCGGGACTAGCGGCTACAATGAGCAGTTCTTC; D: TRBD2; size: -; V: TRBV6-6; J: TRBJ2-1
CDR3: CASSLQTLGETQYF; DNA: TGTGCCAGCAGCCTCCAGACACTCGGGGAGACCCAGTACTTC; D: -; size: -; V: TRBV7-9; J: TRBJ2-5
CDR3: CARRKGDGSTDTQYF; DNA: TGTGCCAGGAGGAAAGGGGACGGGAGCACAGATACGCAGTATTTT; D: -; size: -; V: TRBV25-1; J: TRBJ2-3
CDR3: CASRGVQGFNQPQHF; DNA: TGTGCCAGCAGGGGGGTACAGGGATTCAATCAGCCCCAGCATTTT; D: -; size: -; V: TRBV2; J: TRBJ1-5
CDR3: CASSAPQRTGELFF; DNA: TGTGCCAGTAGCGCACCCCAGAGGACCGGGGAGCTGTTTTTT; D: -; size: -; V: TRBV19; J: TRBJ2-2
CDR3: CASSRTRQETQYF; DNA: TGTGCCAGCAGTCGGACTCGTCAAGAGACCCAGTACTTC; D: -; size: -; V: TRBV6-6; J: TRBJ2-5
CDR3: CATANRRGDYNEQFF; DNA: TGTGCAACAGCTAATCGGCGGGGGGACTACAATGAGCAGTTCTTC; D: TRBD2; size: -; V: TRBV2; J: TRBJ2-1
CDR3: CASSSQLVGTDYGYTF; DNA: TGTGCCAGCAGCTCCCAGCTTGTAGGGACAGACTATGGCTACACCTTC; D: TRBD1; size: -; V: TRBV5-4; J: TRBJ1-2
CDR3: CASSPGGLDTEAFF; DNA: TGTGCCAGCAGCCCAGGGGGCTTAGACACTGAAGCTTTCTTT; D: TRBD1; size: -; V: TRBV25-1; J: TRBJ1-1
CDR3: CASSLPQGNTGELFF; DNA: TGCGCCAGCAGCTTACCACAGGGAAACACCGGGGAGCTGTTTTTT; D: -; size: -; V: TRBV5-1; J: TRBJ2-2
CDR3: CASSLEDEQYF; DNA: TGTGCCAGCAGTTTAGAGGACGAGCAGTACTTC; D: -; size: few; V: TRBV28; J: TRBJ2-7
CDR3: CASRRTSGDNEQFF; DNA: TGTGCCAGTAGGAGGACTAGCGGGGACAATGAGCAGTTCTTC; D: TRBD2; size: few; V: TRBV11-3; J: TRBJ2-1
CDR3: CASSITLGNTEAFF; DNA: TGTGCCAGCAGCATAACTCTAGGGAACACTGAAGCTTTCTTT; D: -; size: -; V: TRBV11-2; J: TRBJ1-1
CDR3: CASSGPPHYNEQFF; DNA: TGTGCCAGCAGTGGTCCACCACACTACAATGAGCAGTTCTTC; D: -; size: many; V: TRBV25-1; J: TRBJ2-1
CDR3: CASSLFSRGENIQYF; DNA: TGTGCCAGCAGCTTGTTCTCCAGGGGCGAAAACATTCAGTACTTC; D: -; size: -; V: TRBV5-6; J: TRBJ2-4
CDR3: CASSLGSGYEQYF; DNA: TGTGCCAGCAGCTTGGGGAGCGGGTACGAGCAGTACTTC; D: -; size: -; V: TRBV5-4; J: TRBJ2-7
CDR3: CATRRGTDTQYF; DNA: TGTGCCACCCGAAGAGGCACAGATACGCAGTATTTT; D: -; size: -; V: TRBV6-1; J: TRBJ2-3